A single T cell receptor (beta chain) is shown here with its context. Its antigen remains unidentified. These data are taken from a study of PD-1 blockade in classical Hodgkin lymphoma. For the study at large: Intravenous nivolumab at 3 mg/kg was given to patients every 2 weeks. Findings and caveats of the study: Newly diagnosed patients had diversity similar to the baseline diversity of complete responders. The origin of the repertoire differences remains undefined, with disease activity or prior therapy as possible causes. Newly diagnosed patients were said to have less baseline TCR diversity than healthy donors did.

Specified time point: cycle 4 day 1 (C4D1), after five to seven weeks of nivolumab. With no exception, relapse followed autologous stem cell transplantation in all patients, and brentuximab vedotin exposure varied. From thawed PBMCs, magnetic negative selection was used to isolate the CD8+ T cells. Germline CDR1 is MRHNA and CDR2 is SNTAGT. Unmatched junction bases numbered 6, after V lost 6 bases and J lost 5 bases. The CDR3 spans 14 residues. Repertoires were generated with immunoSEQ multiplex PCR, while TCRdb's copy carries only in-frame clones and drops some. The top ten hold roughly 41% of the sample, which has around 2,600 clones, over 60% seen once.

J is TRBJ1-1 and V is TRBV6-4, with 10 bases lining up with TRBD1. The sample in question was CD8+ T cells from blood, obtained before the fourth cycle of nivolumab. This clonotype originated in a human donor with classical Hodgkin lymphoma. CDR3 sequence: CASRGQGIGTEAFF. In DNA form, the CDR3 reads TGTGCCAGCAGGGGACAGGGGATAGGTACTGAAGCTTTCTTT.